The rows below give T cell receptor beta chains drawn from one sample of a study of OX40 agonist ivuxolimab in advanced cancers. The protocol was immunoSEQ multiplex PCR, while the TCRdb copy is restricted to in-frame clones and leaves out a portion. Among tens of thousands of clones listed, 70% to 90% were seen once. The sequences come from CD4+ or CD8+ T cells sorted from blood, collected in a trial of the OX40 agonist ivuxolimab. All receptors derive from an adult with an advanced solid tumor such as melanoma, head and neck, liver or kidney cancer. Each CDR3 is given with its conserved first and last residue. The D gene is left open where the match is weak. The size of a clone is reported for some rows only, either as once, few or many, or as a class for expanded clones.

j_call d_call v_call clone_size cdr3_aa cdr3_nt
TRBJ2-1 . TRBV27 once CASSLRDRDNEQFF TGTGCCAGCAGTTTACGGGATCGGGACAATGAGCAGTTCTTC
TRBJ2-5 TRBD2 TRBV5-5 . CASSLLKAGGYQETQYF TGTGCCAGCAGCTTGCTAAAAGCGGGAGGGTACCAAGAGACCCAGTACTTC
TRBJ1-1 . TRBV27 few CASSFGLRTKTEAFF TGTGCCAGCAGTTTCGGGCTTCGAACAAAAACTGAAGCTTTCTTT
TRBJ1-1 . TRBV7-9 . CASSWRRDTEAFF TGTGCCAGCAGTTGGCGAAGGGACACTGAAGCTTTCTTT
TRBJ2-3 TRBD2 TRBV7-7 . CASSDSGGADTQYF TGTGCCAGCAGCGATAGCGGGGGGGCGGATACGCAGTATTTT
TRBJ2-2 . TRBV6-6 . CASSTGLNYGELFF TGTGCCAGCAGTACAGGGTTGAATTACGGGGAGCTGTTTTTT
TRBJ2-7 . TRBV4-1 . CASSLDRNYEQYF TGCGCCAGCAGCCTTGACAGAAACTACGAGCAGTACTTC
TRBJ2-6 . TRBV6-1 . CASSEKGLRLTF TGTGCCAGCAGTGAAAAGGGACTCCGCCTGACTTTC
TRBJ2-3 . TRBV29-1 . CSAGLPLGDTQYF TGCAGCGCGGGACTCCCCCTCGGAGATACGCAGTATTTT
TRBJ2-7 . TRBV11-2 . CASSLDGGGYYEQYF TGTGCCAGCAGCTTAGACGGCGGGGGCTACTACGAGCAGTACTTC
TRBJ2-2 . TRBV4-2 . CASSQVRNTGELFF TGTGCCAGCAGCCAAGTTCGGAACACCGGGGAGCTGTTTTTT
TRBJ2-1 . TRBV19 . CASSIGRAYNEQFF TGTGCCAGTAGTATCGGGAGAGCCTACAATGAGCAGTTCTTC
TRBJ2-7 TRBD1 TRBV28 . CASSRPGTAHYEQYF TGTGCCAGCAGTCGCCCCGGGACAGCTCACTACGAGCAGTACTTC
TRBJ2-6 . TRBV10-3 . CAISEHANVLSGANVLTF TGTGCCATCAGTGAGCATGCAAATGTCCTCTCTGGGGCCAACGTCCTGACTTTC
TRBJ1-4 . TRBV19 few CASQGVGGNEKLFF TGTGCCAGCCAAGGGGTCGGGGGTAATGAAAAACTGTTTTTT
TRBJ1-1 . TRBV28 . CASSLNEGTEAFF TGTGCCAGCAGTTTGAATGAGGGGACTGAAGCTTTCTTT
TRBJ1-4 . TRBV2 . CASRGRTNEKLFF TGTGCCAGCCGGGGGAGGACTAATGAAAAACTGTTTTTT
TRBJ2-7 TRBD1 TRBV15 . CATSREILRDRLEEQYF TGTGCCACCAGCAGAGAGATCTTACGGGACAGGTTGGAAGAGCAGTACTTC
TRBJ2-7 . TRBV28 . CASSFLAASYEQYF TGTGCCAGCAGTTTCTTAGCGGCGTCCTACGAGCAGTACTTC
TRBJ2-7 . TRBV28 . CASSPHSGADSYEQYF TGTGCCAGCAGTCCCCACAGTGGGGCAGACTCCTACGAGCAGTACTTC
TRBJ2-2 TRBD1 TRBV4-1 . CASRRQGNTGELFF TGCGCCAGCAGGCGACAGGGGAACACCGGGGAGCTGTTTTTT
TRBJ2-1 . TRBV6-1 . CASRAQGSSYNEQFF TGTGCCAGCAGAGCACAGGGAAGCTCCTACAATGAGCAGTTCTTC
TRBJ2-3 TRBD1 TRBV27 . CASSPEQGTDTQYF TGTGCCAGCAGTCCCGAACAGGGGACAGATACGCAGTATTTT
TRBJ2-3 TRBD2 TRBV5-1 . CASSLRSSGGAGDTQYF TGCGCCAGCAGCTTGCGGTCTAGCGGGGGGGCTGGAGATACGCAGTATTTT
TRBJ2-5 . TRBV11-2 few CASSAGPEETQYF TGTGCCAGCAGCGCAGGCCCTGAAGAGACCCAGTACTTC
TRBJ1-2 . TRBV18 . CASSPEKANYGYTF TGTGCCAGCTCACCAGAGAAAGCTAACTATGGCTACACCTTC
TRBJ2-7 . TRBV7-9 . CASSHSGSHEQYF TGTGCCAGCAGCCATAGCGGAAGCCACGAGCAGTACTTC
TRBJ2-6 . TRBV19 . CASREGGVGANVLTF TGTGCCAGCCGAGAGGGGGGGGTTGGGGCCAACGTCCTGACTTTC
TRBJ1-2 TRBD1 TRBV9 . CASSPQTGGTYGYTF TGTGCCAGCAGCCCCCAGACAGGGGGGACCTATGGCTACACCTTC
TRBJ1-1 . TRBV28 . CASSIVDTEAFF TGTGCCAGCAGCATTGTGGACACTGAAGCTTTCTTT
TRBJ2-5 TRBD2 TRBV5-1 . CASSLWGGDSGETQYF TGCGCCAGCAGCTTGTGGGGGGGAGATAGTGGAGAGACCCAGTACTTC
TRBJ2-7 . TRBV2 . CASSQTSEQYF TGTGCCAGCAGCCAGACTAGCGAGCAGTACTTC
TRBJ2-3 . TRBV19 . CASSETRHTDTQYF TGTGCCAGTAGTGAGACTAGACACACAGATACGCAGTATTTT
TRBJ2-5 . TRBV19 . CASSPGAGWETQYF TGTGCCAGCTCACCGGGGGCAGGGTGGGAGACCCAGTACTTC
TRBJ2-2 TRBD2 TRBV5-1 . CASSRTPGLAASGELFF TGCGCCAGCAGCCGAACCCCGGGACTAGCGGCGTCCGGGGAGCTGTTTTTT
TRBJ2-6 TRBD1 TRBV19 . CASQGGAGANVLTF TGTGCCAGCCAAGGGGGCGCGGGGGCCAACGTCCTGACTTTC
TRBJ2-2 . TRBV5-1 . CATTLDTNTGELFF TGCGCCACGACCCTGGACACGAACACCGGGGAGCTGTTTTTT
TRBJ2-5 TRBD1 TRBV10-3 . CAIRTDREETQYF TGTGCCATCAGGACCGACAGGGAAGAGACCCAGTACTTC
TRBJ2-7 . TRBV7-9 . CASSSTVGEQYF TGTGCCAGCAGCTCGACAGTGGGGGAGCAGTACTTC
TRBJ1-2 . TRBV5-1 . CASSLQGQDYGYTF TGCGCCAGCAGCTTGCAGGGGCAAGACTATGGCTACACCTTC
TRBJ2-7 TRBD1 TRBV4-1 . CASSPGQGPSYEQYF TGCGCCAGCAGCCCGGGACAGGGGCCGTCCTACGAGCAGTACTTC
TRBJ2-5 . TRBV27 . CASSFRQRQETQYF TGTGCCAGCAGTTTCCGACAGAGGCAAGAGACCCAGTACTTC
TRBJ2-1 . TRBV7-8 . CASSRSQNNEQFF TGTGCCAGCAGCCGATCCCAGAACAATGAGCAGTTCTTC
TRBJ2-1 TRBD1 TRBV10-3 . CAISDRSGGNEQFF TGTGCCATCAGTGACCGGTCAGGGGGCAATGAGCAGTTCTTC
TRBJ2-5 . TRBV5-1 . CASSLEGLAGETQYF TGCGCCAGCAGCTTGGAGGGGCTAGCCGGCGAGACCCAGTACTTC
TRBJ2-7 . TRBV5-1 . CASSSGQTVSYEQYF TGCGCCAGCAGCTCTGGACAGACTGTATCCTACGAGCAGTACTTC
TRBJ2-6 . TRBV4-3 . CASSQRGRASGANVLTF TGCGCCAGCAGCCAGAGGGGCAGGGCCTCTGGGGCCAACGTCCTGACTTTC